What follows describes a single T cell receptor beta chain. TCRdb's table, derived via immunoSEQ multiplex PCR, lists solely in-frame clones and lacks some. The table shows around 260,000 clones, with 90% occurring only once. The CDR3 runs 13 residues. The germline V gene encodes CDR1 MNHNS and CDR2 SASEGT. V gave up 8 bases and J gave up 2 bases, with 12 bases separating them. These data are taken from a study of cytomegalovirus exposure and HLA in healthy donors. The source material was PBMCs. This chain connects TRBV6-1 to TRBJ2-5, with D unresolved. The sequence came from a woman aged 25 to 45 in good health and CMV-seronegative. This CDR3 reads CASWAHTQETQYF. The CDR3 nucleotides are TGTGCCAGCTGGGCGCACACACAAGAGACCCAGTACTTC.